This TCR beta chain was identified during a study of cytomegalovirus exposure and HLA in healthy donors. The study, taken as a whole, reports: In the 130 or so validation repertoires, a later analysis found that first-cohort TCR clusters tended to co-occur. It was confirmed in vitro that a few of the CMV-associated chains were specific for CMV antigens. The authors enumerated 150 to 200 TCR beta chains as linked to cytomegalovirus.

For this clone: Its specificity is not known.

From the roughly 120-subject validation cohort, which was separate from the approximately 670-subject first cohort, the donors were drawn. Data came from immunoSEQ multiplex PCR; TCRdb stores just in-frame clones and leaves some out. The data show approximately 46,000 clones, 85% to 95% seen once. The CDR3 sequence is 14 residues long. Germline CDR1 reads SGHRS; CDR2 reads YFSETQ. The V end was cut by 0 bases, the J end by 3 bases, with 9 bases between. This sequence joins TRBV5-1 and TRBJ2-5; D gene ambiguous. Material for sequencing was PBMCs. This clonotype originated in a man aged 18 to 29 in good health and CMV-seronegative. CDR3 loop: CASSLGLTEETQYF. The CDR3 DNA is TGCGCCAGCAGCTTGGGACTGACGGAAGAGACCCAGTACTTC.